The clone carrying this TCR beta chain was seen at least ten times. Its specificity is not known. The entry originates in a study of prognosis after radiotherapy for stage I lung cancer. Study-level findings and limits: Tumor specificity was not determined for the expanded TCR clones.

By two-round multiplex PCR, the TCR beta CDR3 was amplified from genomic DNA. Used in first-round PCR were primers specific to each TRBV and TRBJ gene. One entry per CDR3 protein results from TCRdb running MiXCR on the multiplex PCR reads. The table shows 11,000 to 15,000 distinct CDR3 sequences, with less than 45% occurring only once. This CDR3 has 15 amino acids. Germline V CDR1 and CDR2: SGHRS, YFSETQ. The trim removed 4 bases at V and 3 bases at J, leaving 4 bases unmatched. The chain is built from TRBV5-1 and TRBJ2-5; 12 nucleotides align to TRBD1. This TCR was recovered from a donor aged 50 or older with non-small cell lung cancer. Source: PBMCs, taken before or after stereotactic body radiation therapy (not recorded which). The CDR3 DNA reads TGCGCCAGCAGCCTGGGACAGGGGGCAAAAGAGACCCAGTACTTC. Encoded protein: CASSLGQGAKETQYF.